This entry describes one T cell receptor (beta chain). The V gene end was trimmed by 0 bases and the J gene end by 6 bases; junction bases not matched to a gene: 8. Germline assignment: CDR1 LGHDT and CDR2 YNNKEL (reference sequence). The CDR3 has 16 amino acids. The entry originates in a study of blood T cells in healthy people across ages. The second PCR ran roughly 6 to 12 cycles with a sample-barcoded 5' primer and J-beta primers. TCRdb recomputed calls from the 5' RACE reads with MiXCR, one row per CDR3 protein. The sample consists of about 640,000 distinct CDR3 sequences, under 70% of them appearing once.

The rearrangement joins TRBV3-1 to TRBJ2-1; 7 bases agree with TRBD1. This TCR was recovered from a man aged 60 to 69 in good health. Sequencing was performed on blood. In nucleotides, the CDR3 is TGTGCCAGCAGCCAAGATTTGGCAGGGGGATTCAATGAGCAGTTCTTC. It codes for CASSQDLAGGFNEQFF.